Shown below are 18 T cell receptor beta chains from a single sample sequenced in a study of Graves' ophthalmopathy and Graves' hyperthyroidism (dated by TCRdb to the late 2010s). The sequencer listed for this sample is Illumina HiSeq 2000. TCR beta CDR3 regions were amplified from RNA transcripts for repertoire sequencing. HTBI primers and the Qiagen OneStep RT-PCR kit were used in a first-round RT-PCR, which was followed by a second-round multiplex PCR, size selection and purification. The public reads were reprocessed in TCRdb via fastp at Q25 and MiXCR, keeping in-frame beta chains. Records with the same CDR3 protein are collapsed into one entry carrying the most frequent genes and DNA. The table for this sample lists 500,000 to 800,000 distinct CDR3 sequences; about 40% of them were counted only once. Clones ranked in the top ten supply 3.3% of the sample. The specimen was peripheral blood. Receptor source: an adult man with Graves' ophthalmopathy.

This clonotype has a single count. A much larger clone is a single base away; this may be a read error. J is TRBJ1-4 and V is TRBV11-2; the D gene is possibly TRBD1 (6 bases). This CDR3 has 15 amino acids. From germline, CDR1 is SGHAT and CDR2 FQNNGV. V lost 6 bases to trimming and J lost 6 bases, with 17 bases between them. The CDR3 is CASSFGQPPDEKLFF. CDR3 nucleotide sequence: TGTGCCAGCAGTTTTGGACAGCCACCCGATGAAAAACTGTTTTTT.

This clonotype was seen at least ten times. DNA for the CDR3: TGTGCCAGCAGCCCCCGGGACAGGGGCACCGGGGAGCTGTTTTTT. Amino acid sequence: CASSPRDRGTGELFF. The gene calls are TRBV7-9 and TRBJ2-2, with 10 bases aligning to TRBD1. The CDR3 has 15 residues. CDR1 and CDR2 (germline): SEHNR, FQNEAQ (reference sequence). After removal of 5 bases from V and 4 bases from J, the junction contained 4 bases not matched to a gene.

This clonotype was recorded many times. The J gene is TRBJ1-1, the V gene TRBV10-3; tentative D call: TRBD1 (6 bases). The ends were cut back, 11 bases at V and 2 bases at J, with 15 bases in the middle. The germline V gene has CDR1 ENHRY and CDR2 SYGVKD. CDR3 length equals 13 residues. CDR3 protein: CAVTRGANTEAFF. CDR3 DNA sequence: TGTGCCGTCACACGGGGGGCCAACACTGAAGCTTTCTTT.

This clonotype was counted at least ten times. The V gene is TRBV10-3, the J gene TRBJ1-1, with 10 bases fitting TRBD1. With V trimmed by 6 bases and J by 3 bases, 16 bases remained unmatched. The germline V gene encodes CDR1 ENHRY and CDR2 SYGVKD. The length of the CDR3 is 18 residues. The CDR3 sequence is CAIRAQDRGRLMDTEAFF. The CDR3 nucleotides are TGTGCCATCAGGGCGCAAGACAGGGGGCGTTTAATGGACACTGAAGCTTTCTTT.

This clonotype was seen many times. The chain combines TRBV5-1 with TRBJ1-2; a weak D match, TRBD1 (6 bases). This CDR3 is built from 15 residues. V shed 1 base and J shed 6 bases, with 16 bases lying between them. Germline V gene data show CDR1 as SGHRS and CDR2 as YFSETQ. The DNA for the CDR3 is TGCGCCAGCAGCTTGACCCCAGGGGTTGCGAATGGCTACACCTTC. It translates to CASSLTPGVANGYTF. The variable domain in full, with the rest retrieved from reference TRBV5-1 and TRBJ1-2, is KAGVTQTPRYLIKTRGQQVTLSCSPISGHRSVSWYQQTPGQGLQFLFEYFSETQRNKGNFPGRFSGRQFSNSRSEMNVSTLELGDSALYLCASSLTPGVANGYTFGSGTRLTVV.

V usage is TRBV7-9 and J usage is TRBJ2-2, with 9 bases lining up with TRBD1. Trimming took 6 bases from V and 15 from J; bases not matched to a gene: 5. Germline V gives CDR1 SEHNR, CDR2 FQNEAQ (reference sequence). The CDR3 is 11 residues long. DNA of the CDR3: TGTGCCAGCAGTGTAGACAGGGGGGTGTTTTTT. Translating gives CASSVDRGVFF.

This clonotype was counted many times. The rearrangement uses TRBV25-1 and TRBJ2-5, with a tentative D call TRBD2 (5 bases). Germline V gives CDR1 MGHDK, CDR2 SYGVNS. The CDR3 is 11 amino acids. Trimming stripped 7 bases from V and 8 bases from J, with 11 bases between. The CDR3 DNA follows: TGTGCCAGCAAACTAGGGTACACCCAGTACTTC. It translates to CASKLGYTQYF.

This clonotype occurred many times. CDR3 nucleotide sequence: TGTGCCAGCAGCTCAGCAAGTGACAGGGGGCTAGGTCAGCCCCAGCATTTT. It encodes CASSSASDRGLGQPQHF. This chain joins TRBV7-8 and TRBJ1-5; TRBD1 agrees at 10 bases. Losses at the gene ends were 4 bases for V and 6 bases for J; bases not matched to a gene: 12. Germline CDR1 reads SGHVS; CDR2 reads FQNEAQ. The length of the CDR3 is 17 residues.

The rearrangement links TRBV4-2 to TRBJ2-7, with TRBD2 matching 12 bases. Germline CDR1 is LGHNA and CDR2 is YNFKEQ. This CDR3 region has 17 residues. V dropped 2 bases and J dropped 2; count of bases not matched to a gene: 7. The CDR3 sequence is CASSQHLTSGSAYEQYF. CDR3 nucleotide sequence: TGTGCCAGCAGCCAACACCTGACTAGCGGGAGTGCCTACGAGCAGTACTTC.

As for this clonotype: A much larger clone sits a single nucleotide away, making a read error possible. This chain links TRBV29-1 with TRBJ2-7, with D hard to call. Germline assignment: CDR1 SQVTM and CDR2 ANQGSEA. There are 13 residues in the CDR3. The CDR3 sequence: CSVGLVDVYEQHF. Written as DNA, the CDR3 is TGCAGCGTTGGCCTCGTGGACGTTTACGAGCAGCACTTC.

This clonotype was seen a handful of times. The chain is built from TRBV12-5 and TRBJ2-7; a weak D match, TRBD1 (6 bases). This CDR3 region has 14 residues. Trimming took off 6 bases at V and 7 bases at J, with 19 bases between the two ends. Germline V gene lookup returns CDR1 LGHNT and CDR2 FRNRAP. CDR3 amino acids: CASGHGTPLLEQYF. CDR3 in DNA: TGTGCTAGTGGACACGGGACACCTCTGTTGGAGCAGTACTTC.

Worth noting for this clonotype: A much larger clone differs from this one at a single base, so this may be a read error. V and J are TRBV6-1 and TRBJ1-5; TRBD1 is a possible D gene (5 bases). There are 13 residues in the CDR3. CDR1 and CDR2 from the germline V gene are MNHNS and SASEGT. Here the CDR3 reads CAGSYSQGQPQHF. Written as DNA, the CDR3 is TGTGCCGGCAGTTACTCGCAGGGTCAGCCCCAGCATTTT.

This clonotype has only a few counts. This chain uses TRBV10-2 with TRBJ2-7; no definite D call. CDR3 length: 14 amino acids. Per the germline V gene, CDR1 is WSHSY and CDR2 is SAAADI. V was clipped by 2 bases and J by 2 bases, with 10 bases between them. CDR3 protein: CASSEKPQTYEQYF. CDR3 nucleotide sequence: TGCGCCAGCAGTGAGAAACCGCAGACCTACGAGCAGTACTTC.

This clonotype was counted once. The chain employs TRBV2 and TRBJ2-5; 11 nucleotides agree with TRBD1. V shed 5 bases, J shed 0 bases, and the junction held 2 bases outside the gene matches. The CDR3 runs to 15 residues. In germline, CDR1 is SNHLY, CDR2 FYNNEI. CDR3 DNA sequence: TGTGCCAGCAGTAGGGACAGGGGGTACCAAGAGACCCAGTACTTC. The encoded protein is CASSRDRGYQETQYF.

The chain employs TRBV20-1 and TRBJ2-7; 8 bases map to TRBD2. Trimming took 7 bases from V and 6 from J; bases not matched to a gene: 14. This CDR3 is 14 amino acids long. CDR1 and CDR2 from the germline V gene are DFQATT and SNEGSKA (reference sequence). The DNA of the CDR3 is TGCAGTGTACGGGAGGGGGGCGGGGCCTGCGAGCAGTACTTC. Protein: CSVREGGGACEQYF.

A word on this clonotype: The limits of the CDR3 on the DNA are not certain, so only TCRdb's listed CDR3 is given. The rearrangement links TRBV2 to TRBJ2-2. The CDR3 numbers 14 amino acids, ends counted. CDR1 and CDR2 (germline): SNHLY, FYNNEI. CDR3 protein: CASIGGVPPGSCFF.

There are a few counts of this clonotype. The chain uses TRBV6-4 and TRBJ2-2, with unresolved D. Between the trimmed V and J ends, which lost 1 base and 6 bases, there was a span of 6 bases. This CDR3 region has 13 residues. Germline values: CDR1 MRHNA, CDR2 SNTAGT. The CDR3 loop reads CASSDFNSGELFF. CDR3 bases: TGTGCCAGCAGTGACTTCAATTCCGGGGAGCTGTTTTTT.

The rearrangement joins TRBV11-2 to TRBJ2-2, with D maybe TRBD1 (5 bases). Trimming removed 4 bases at V and 0 bases at J, with 21 bases between. CDR3 length equals 19 residues. Germline CDR1 reads SGHAT; CDR2 reads FQNNGV. CDR3 protein: CASSSRGSVQETNTGELFF. The CDR3 region has the DNA TGTGCCAGCAGCTCGCGAGGCAGCGTACAGGAGACGAACACCGGGGAGCTGTTTTTT.